This T cell receptor (beta chain) was found in a study of blood T cells in healthy people across ages. The study drew donors from healthy Caucasian individuals in Russia aged 6 to 90. This clonotype showed up just a few times. Germline V gene sequence: CDR1 SEHNR, CDR2 FQNEAQ (reference sequence). This CDR3 region has 15 residues. With V trimmed by 10 bases and J by 4 bases, 12 bases remained unmatched. Combining a sample-barcoded 5' primer with a J-beta primer mix, a second PCR ran for 7 to 11 cycles. TCRdb re-derived calls from the 5' RACE reads in MiXCR, one entry per CDR3 protein. The sample has approximately 1.5 million distinct CDR3 sequences; about 31% are singletons.

The receptor comes from a woman aged 25 to 39 in good health. Sequencing used blood. The rearrangement uses TRBV7-9 and TRBJ2-1, with 8 positions matching TRBD2. The chain's CDR3 is CATLAAGVGYNEQFF. For the CDR3, the DNA is TGTGCCACCTTAGCAGCGGGAGTCGGGTACAATGAGCAGTTCTTC. Full variable domain (missing parts from reference TRBV7-9 and TRBJ2-1): DTGVSQNPRHKITKRGQNVTFRCDPISEHNRLYWYRQTLGQGPEFLTYFQNEAQLEKSRLLSDRFSAERPKGSFSTLEIQRTEQGDSAMYLCATLAAGVGYNEQFFGPGTRLTVL.